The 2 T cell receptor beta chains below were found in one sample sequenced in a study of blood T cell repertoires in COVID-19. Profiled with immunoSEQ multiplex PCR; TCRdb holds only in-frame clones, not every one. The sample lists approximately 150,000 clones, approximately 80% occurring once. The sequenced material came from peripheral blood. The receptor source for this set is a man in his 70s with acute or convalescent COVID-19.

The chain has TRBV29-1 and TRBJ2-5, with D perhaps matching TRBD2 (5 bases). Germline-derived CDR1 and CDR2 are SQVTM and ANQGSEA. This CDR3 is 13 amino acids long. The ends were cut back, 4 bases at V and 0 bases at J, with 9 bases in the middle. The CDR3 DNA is TGCAGCGTTGCGGGATACTACCAAGAGACCCAGTACTTC. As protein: CSVAGYYQETQYF.

The chain's CDR3 is CASSSQGGSGTGELFF. The CDR3 DNA follows: TGTGCCAGCAGCTCCCAGGGCGGGAGTGGCACCGGGGAGCTGTTTTTT. V gene TRBV11-1 combines with J gene TRBJ2-2; 7 nucleotides align to TRBD2. Trimming at V came to 4 bases and at J to 4 bases, leaving 9 bases not matched to a gene. Per the germline V gene, CDR1 is SGHAT and CDR2 is FQDESV (reference sequence). The CDR3 is 16 residues long.